The rows below give T cell receptor beta chains drawn from one sample of a study of blood T cells in healthy people across ages. TCRdb fed the 5' RACE reads into MiXCR, producing one record per CDR3 protein. The repertoire includes roughly 680,000 distinct CDR3 sequences, over 40% of them detected once, and approximately 12% sits in the top ten. The source material was blood. The receptors originated from a woman over 75 in good health. CDR3s include the opening cysteine and the closing phenylalanine or tryptophan. D genes are given only for firm matches. A row's size may be missing; if present it is once, few, many or a size class.

V gene: TRBV5-1; clone size: many; CDR3 length: 16; D gene: TRBD2; J gene: TRBJ2-1; CDR3 protein: CASSSMGLAGGNEQFF; CDR3 DNA: TGCGCCAGCAGCTCCATGGGACTAGCGGGAGGGAATGAGCAGTTCTTC
V gene: TRBV6-5; clone size: -; CDR3 length: 14; D gene: TRBD2; J gene: TRBJ2-1; CDR3 protein: CASSYGAGVNEQFF; CDR3 DNA: TGTGCCAGCAGTTACGGAGCGGGGGTCAATGAGCAGTTCTTC
V gene: TRBV11-1; clone size: many; CDR3 length: 16; D gene: -; J gene: TRBJ2-6; CDR3 protein: CASSFPQTSGANVLTF; CDR3 DNA: TGTGCCAGCAGCTTCCCACAAACCTCTGGGGCCAACGTCCTGACTTTC
V gene: TRBV6-2/TRBV6-3; clone size: few; CDR3 length: 14; D gene: -; J gene: TRBJ2-7; CDR3 protein: CASSAIYTSYEQYF; CDR3 DNA: TGTGCCAGCAGTGCGATCTACACCTCCTACGAGCAGTACTTC
V gene: TRBV28; clone size: -; CDR3 length: 16; D gene: TRBD2; J gene: TRBJ2-1; CDR3 protein: CASSLLGGASYNEQFF; CDR3 DNA: TGTGCCAGCAGTCTACTCGGGGGGGCCTCCTACAATGAGCAGTTCTTC
V gene: TRBV20-1; clone size: -; CDR3 length: 14; D gene: -; J gene: TRBJ2-1; CDR3 protein: CSARADRNPNEQFF; CDR3 DNA: TGCAGTGCTAGAGCAGACAGGAATCCCAATGAGCAGTTCTTC
V gene: TRBV7-2; clone size: -; CDR3 length: 14; D gene: -; J gene: TRBJ2-3; CDR3 protein: CASSQTGTETTQYF; CDR3 DNA: TGTGCCAGCAGCCAAACGGGGACCGAGACTACGCAGTATTTT
V gene: TRBV2; clone size: -; CDR3 length: 11; D gene: -; J gene: TRBJ1-2; CDR3 protein: CASSTPYGYTF; CDR3 DNA: TGTGCCAGCAGTACACCGTATGGCTACACCTTC
V gene: TRBV20-1; clone size: few; CDR3 length: 15; D gene: TRBD2; J gene: TRBJ2-5; CDR3 protein: CSAREAGHLNNEQYF; CDR3 DNA: TGCAGTGCTAGGGAAGCGGGGCATCTTAACAATGAGCAGTACTTC
V gene: TRBV5-1; clone size: many; CDR3 length: 14; D gene: -; J gene: TRBJ2-1; CDR3 protein: CASSPLGQNNEQFF; CDR3 DNA: TGCGCCAGCAGCCCGTTAGGACAGAACAATGAGCAGTTCTTC
V gene: TRBV25-1; clone size: -; CDR3 length: 13; D gene: -; J gene: TRBJ2-5; CDR3 protein: CASSGTGSETQYF; CDR3 DNA: TGTGCCAGCAGTGGAACAGGGAGTGAGACCCAGTACTTC
V gene: TRBV18; clone size: -; CDR3 length: 16; D gene: -; J gene: TRBJ2-1; CDR3 protein: CASPPNLASSYNEQFF; CDR3 DNA: TGTGCCAGCCCACCAAATTTAGCGAGCTCCTACAATGAGCAGTTCTTC
V gene: TRBV27; clone size: few; CDR3 length: 13; D gene: -; J gene: TRBJ2-7; CDR3 protein: CASSGPSVYEQYF; CDR3 DNA: TGTGCCAGCAGTGGACCCTCAGTCTACGAGCAGTACTTC
V gene: TRBV20-1; clone size: once; CDR3 length: 16; D gene: TRBD2; J gene: TRBJ2-5; CDR3 protein: CSATKSSGGRGETQYF; CDR3 DNA: TGCAGTGCTACTAAATCTAGCGGAGGGAGGGGAGAGACCCAGTACTTC
V gene: TRBV5-6; clone size: many; CDR3 length: 14; D gene: -; J gene: TRBJ1-1; CDR3 protein: CASSLDRMNTEAFF; CDR3 DNA: TGTGCCAGCAGTTTGGACAGAATGAACACTGAAGCTTTCTTT
V gene: TRBV29-1; clone size: few; CDR3 length: 14; D gene: -; J gene: TRBJ2-2; CDR3 protein: CSVIRSENTGELFF; CDR3 DNA: TGCAGCGTTATTCGAAGCGAGAACACCGGGGAGCTGTTTTTT
V gene: TRBV6-5; clone size: -; CDR3 length: 15; D gene: -; J gene: TRBJ2-5; CDR3 protein: CASSYSLGFQETQYF; CDR3 DNA: TGTGCCAGCAGTTACTCATTGGGGTTCCAAGAGACCCAGTACTTC
V gene: TRBV7-2; clone size: -; CDR3 length: 16; D gene: TRBD1; J gene: TRBJ2-3; CDR3 protein: CASSHRQGASTDTQYF; CDR3 DNA: TGTGCCAGCAGCCATCGACAGGGGGCAAGCACAGATACGCAGTATTTT
V gene: TRBV29-1; clone size: -; CDR3 length: 11; D gene: -; J gene: TRBJ2-1; CDR3 protein: CSVVPNGEQFF; CDR3 DNA: TGCAGCGTTGTTCCCAACGGGGAGCAGTTCTTC
V gene: TRBV7-8; clone size: -; CDR3 length: 14; D gene: -; J gene: TRBJ1-2; CDR3 protein: CASSLGPELYGYTF; CDR3 DNA: TGTGCCAGCAGCTTAGGTCCAGAGCTATATGGCTACACCTTC
V gene: TRBV2; clone size: -; CDR3 length: 14; D gene: TRBD1; J gene: TRBJ1-5; CDR3 protein: CASRETGWDQPQHF; CDR3 DNA: TGTGCCAGCAGGGAGACAGGGTGGGATCAGCCCCAGCATTTT
V gene: TRBV20-1; clone size: few; CDR3 length: 13; D gene: -; J gene: TRBJ1-2; CDR3 protein: CSGRLTSNYGYTF; CDR3 DNA: TGCAGTGGGAGACTAACCTCTAACTATGGCTACACCTTC
V gene: TRBV24-1; clone size: -; CDR3 length: 14; D gene: TRBD2; J gene: TRBJ2-1; CDR3 protein: CAIQRAGAYNEQFF; CDR3 DNA: TGTGCCATCCAGAGGGCGGGAGCCTATAATGAGCAGTTCTTC
V gene: TRBV19; clone size: many; CDR3 length: 18; D gene: -; J gene: TRBJ2-5; CDR3 protein: CASSISWRRGSAQETQYF; CDR3 DNA: TGTGCCAGTAGTATTAGCTGGCGTCGCGGCAGCGCCCAAGAGACCCAGTACTTC
V gene: TRBV7-2; clone size: -; CDR3 length: 13; D gene: -; J gene: TRBJ1-1; CDR3 protein: CASNLGRDTEAFF; CDR3 DNA: TGTGCCAGCAACTTAGGCAGGGACACTGAAGCTTTCTTT
V gene: TRBV29-1; clone size: -; CDR3 length: 12; D gene: -; J gene: TRBJ2-1; CDR3 protein: CSVEPRAYEQFF; CDR3 DNA: TGCAGCGTTGAACCCAGGGCCTATGAGCAGTTCTTC
V gene: TRBV7-2; clone size: once; CDR3 length: 17; D gene: TRBD2; J gene: TRBJ2-5; CDR3 protein: CASSFTTSGDVKVGRYF; CDR3 DNA: TGTGCCAGCAGCTTCACGACTAGCGGGGACGTTAAGGTGGGGCGGTACTTC
V gene: TRBV28; clone size: few; CDR3 length: 16; D gene: TRBD1; J gene: TRBJ1-2; CDR3 protein: CASSPIGYRGPYGYTF; CDR3 DNA: TGTGCCAGCAGCCCGATCGGTTATAGGGGGCCCTATGGCTACACCTTC
V gene: TRBV24-1; clone size: -; CDR3 length: 12; D gene: TRBD1; J gene: TRBJ2-3; CDR3 protein: CATRGTEDTQYF; CDR3 DNA: TGTGCCACCAGAGGGACAGAAGATACGCAGTATTTT
V gene: TRBV25-1; clone size: few; CDR3 length: 18; D gene: -; J gene: TRBJ1-4; CDR3 protein: CASSSLQGNWVTNEKLFF; CDR3 DNA: TGTGCCAGCAGTTCGCTACAGGGTAACTGGGTAACTAATGAAAAACTGTTTTTT
V gene: TRBV28; clone size: -; CDR3 length: 15; D gene: TRBD2; J gene: TRBJ2-1; CDR3 protein: CASRGASGGYNEQFF; CDR3 DNA: TGTGCCAGCAGAGGCGCTAGCGGAGGCTACAATGAGCAGTTCTTC
V gene: TRBV27; clone size: -; CDR3 length: 13; D gene: -; J gene: TRBJ1-4; CDR3 protein: CASSEGDNEKLFF; CDR3 DNA: TGTGCCTCCAGCGAGGGCGATAATGAAAAACTGTTTTTT
V gene: TRBV10-3; clone size: -; CDR3 length: 13; D gene: -; J gene: TRBJ2-7; CDR3 protein: CASEDSQTREQYF; CDR3 DNA: TGTGCCTCGGAAGACAGTCAGACCCGGGAGCAGTACTTC
V gene: TRBV7-9; clone size: -; CDR3 length: 14; D gene: -; J gene: TRBJ1-4; CDR3 protein: CASQWAGMGEKLFF; CDR3 DNA: TGTGCCAGCCAATGGGCAGGGATGGGGGAAAAACTGTTTTTT
V gene: TRBV29-1; clone size: few; CDR3 length: 11; D gene: -; J gene: TRBJ2-7; CDR3 protein: CSASDSYEQYF; CDR3 DNA: TGCAGCGCCAGCGACTCCTACGAGCAGTACTTC
V gene: TRBV7-9; clone size: few; CDR3 length: 14; D gene: TRBD1; J gene: TRBJ1-4; CDR3 protein: CASSQGQSNEKLFF; CDR3 DNA: TGTGCCAGCAGCCAGGGACAGTCGAATGAAAAACTGTTTTTT
V gene: TRBV6-5; clone size: -; CDR3 length: 17; D gene: -; J gene: TRBJ2-1; CDR3 protein: CASSSVSRADSYNEQFF; CDR3 DNA: TGTGCCAGCAGTTCCGTCAGCCGGGCTGACTCCTACAATGAGCAGTTCTTC
V gene: TRBV5-1; clone size: many; CDR3 length: 14; D gene: TRBD2; J gene: TRBJ2-3; CDR3 protein: CASSFGGVTDTQYF; CDR3 DNA: TGCGCCAGCAGCTTCGGGGGGGTCACAGATACGCAGTATTTT
V gene: TRBV20-1; clone size: -; CDR3 length: 14; D gene: TRBD1; J gene: TRBJ2-1; CDR3 protein: CSATGQGPYNEQFF; CDR3 DNA: TGCAGTGCTACGGGACAGGGCCCCTACAATGAGCAGTTCTTC
V gene: TRBV3-1; clone size: -; CDR3 length: 15; D gene: TRBD2; J gene: TRBJ2-7; CDR3 protein: CASSPLPGLAREQYF; CDR3 DNA: TGTGCCAGCAGCCCACTCCCCGGACTAGCTCGGGAGCAGTACTTC
V gene: TRBV2; clone size: many; CDR3 length: 12; D gene: -; J gene: TRBJ2-1; CDR3 protein: CASSDWSSEQFF; CDR3 DNA: TGTGCCAGCAGCGATTGGAGCTCGGAGCAGTTCTTC
V gene: TRBV5-5; clone size: -; CDR3 length: 14; D gene: -; J gene: TRBJ2-7; CDR3 protein: CASSLTGYSYEQYF; CDR3 DNA: TGTGCCAGCAGCTTGACGGGATACTCCTACGAGCAGTACTTC
V gene: TRBV10-3; clone size: -; CDR3 length: 16; D gene: TRBD2; J gene: TRBJ2-1; CDR3 protein: CAIRGDSGGAQNEQFF; CDR3 DNA: TGTGCCATCAGGGGAGATAGCGGGGGGGCCCAAAATGAGCAGTTCTTC
V gene: TRBV12-5; clone size: -; CDR3 length: 21; D gene: TRBD2; J gene: TRBJ2-2; CDR3 protein: CASGFERTGLPNSWNTGELFF; CDR3 DNA: TGTGCTAGTGGTTTCGAGCGAACGGGACTACCCAACTCATGGAACACCGGGGAGCTGTTTTTT
V gene: TRBV28; clone size: many; CDR3 length: 15; D gene: TRBD2; J gene: TRBJ2-4; CDR3 protein: CASSPGGTGKNIQYF; CDR3 DNA: TGTGCCAGCAGTCCGGGGGGGACTGGCAAAAACATTCAGTACTTC
V gene: TRBV5-1; clone size: -; CDR3 length: 14; D gene: TRBD1; J gene: TRBJ2-7; CDR3 protein: CASSGGQGLYEQYF; CDR3 DNA: TGCGCCAGCAGCGGCGGACAGGGGCTCTACGAGCAGTACTTC
V gene: TRBV29-1; clone size: -; CDR3 length: 13; D gene: TRBD1; J gene: TRBJ2-1; CDR3 protein: CGVAGQAKETQFF; CDR3 DNA: TGCGGCGTTGCCGGACAGGCTAAAGAGACCCAGTTCTTC
V gene: TRBV29-1; clone size: -; CDR3 length: 13; D gene: -; J gene: TRBJ1-6; CDR3 protein: CSVGWGKDSPLHF; CDR3 DNA: TGCAGCGTTGGGTGGGGCAAGGATTCACCCCTCCACTTT
V gene: TRBV29-1; clone size: -; CDR3 length: 12; D gene: -; J gene: TRBJ2-5; CDR3 protein: CSVRQSAETQYF; CDR3 DNA: TGCAGCGTAAGACAGTCCGCAGAGACCCAGTACTTC
V gene: TRBV12-3/TRBV12-4; clone size: few; CDR3 length: 18; D gene: TRBD2; J gene: TRBJ2-2; CDR3 protein: CASSPHRTSGGVTGELFF; CDR3 DNA: TGTGCCAGCAGTCCCCATCGGACTAGCGGGGGGGTGACCGGGGAGCTGTTTTTT
V gene: TRBV30; clone size: once; CDR3 length: 10; D gene: -; J gene: TRBJ1-2; CDR3 protein: CACSPGGYTF; CDR3 DNA: TGTGCCTGCTCCCCCGGGGGCTACACCTTC
V gene: TRBV27; clone size: once; CDR3 length: 15; D gene: -; J gene: TRBJ1-2; CDR3 protein: CASSQSADVYYGYTF; CDR3 DNA: TGTGCCAGCAGTCAGTCCGCCGACGTTTACTATGGCTACACCTTC
V gene: TRBV6-5; clone size: -; CDR3 length: 11; D gene: -; J gene: TRBJ2-5; CDR3 protein: CASSSRREQYF; CDR3 DNA: TGTGCCAGCAGCTCCCGGCGAGAGCAGTACTTC
V gene: TRBV20-1; clone size: -; CDR3 length: 14; D gene: -; J gene: TRBJ1-1; CDR3 protein: CSAGIDGTGGEAFF; CDR3 DNA: TGCAGTGCCGGAATTGACGGGACTGGGGGGGAAGCTTTCTTT
V gene: TRBV7-9; clone size: -; CDR3 length: 15; D gene: -; J gene: TRBJ2-5; CDR3 protein: CASSSDSWAPREQYF; CDR3 DNA: TGTGCCAGCAGCTCAGATAGTTGGGCACCAAGGGAGCAGTACTTC